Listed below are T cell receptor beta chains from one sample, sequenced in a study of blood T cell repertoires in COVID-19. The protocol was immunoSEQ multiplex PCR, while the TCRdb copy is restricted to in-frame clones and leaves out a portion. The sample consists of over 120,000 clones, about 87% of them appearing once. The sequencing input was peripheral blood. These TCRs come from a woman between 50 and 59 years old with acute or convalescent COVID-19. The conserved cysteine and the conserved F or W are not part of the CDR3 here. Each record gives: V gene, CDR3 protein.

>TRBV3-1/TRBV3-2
ASSQVPTRYGYT
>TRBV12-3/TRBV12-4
ASSLGRGKLF
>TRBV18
ASSPVGARGNQPQH
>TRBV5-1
ASSLEGVTGVEAF
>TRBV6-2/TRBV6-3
ASSPDRSNYGYT
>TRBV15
ATSSYQGGNQPQH
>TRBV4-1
ASSQDLQGVRARGTEAF
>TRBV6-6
ASTVDLSGNTIY
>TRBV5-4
ASSWGLAGETQY
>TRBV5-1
ASSYDHRSAYNEQF
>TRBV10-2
ASTGTGSNYGYT
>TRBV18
ASSPGTGRSGNTIY
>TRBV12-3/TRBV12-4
ASRLQGSQPQH
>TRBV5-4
ASSLAGWTQY
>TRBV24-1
ATSFSGTNQPQH
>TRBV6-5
ASRGQGIQETQY